The 27 T cell receptor beta chains given below trace back to one sample, sequenced in a study of cytomegalovirus exposure and HLA in healthy donors. The study ran its PCR with 60 Vbeta and 13 Jbeta primers. TCRdb's copy holds only in-frame clones and misses some; the assay was immunoSEQ multiplex PCR. The sample gives more than 100,000 clones, 82% of which show up once; about 7.5% is in the top ten. Material: PBMCs. These receptors came from a woman aged 50 to 65 in good health and CMV-seropositive.

This clone was seen only a few times. The CDR3 is CASSTRTSENTGELFF. The CDR3 coding sequence is TGTGCCAGCAGCACTCGGACTAGCGAGAACACCGGGGAGCTGTTTTTT. The chain uses TRBV7-9 and TRBJ2-2, with 9 bases matching TRBD2. The CDR3 contains 16 residues. Trimming cost V 5 bases and J 1 base; bases outside gene matches: 5. Germline V CDR1 and CDR2: SEHNR, FQNEAQ (reference sequence).

The chain combines TRBV15 with TRBJ2-1; D not resolved. With 5 bases removed from V and 1 base from J, the gap between germline ends came to 15 bases. Germline lookup yields CDR1 LNHNV and CDR2 YYDKDF (reference sequence). There are 16 residues in the CDR3. Here the CDR3 reads CATSRLLSPSYNEQFF. The DNA for the CDR3 is TGTGCCACCAGCCGCTTACTTTCTCCTTCCTACAATGAGCAGTTCTTC.

The V and J genes are TRBV6-1 and TRBJ1-2; TRBD1 might be the D (5 bases). Germline-derived CDR1 and CDR2 are MNHNS and SASEGT. V lost 0 bases and J lost 8, with 13 bases in between. The CDR3 is 14 residues long. DNA of the CDR3: TGTGCCAGCAGTGAAGCGGGGCCGACTGGGGGCTACACCTTC. Translating gives CASSEAGPTGGYTF.

The chain is built from TRBV18 and TRBJ1-4; D might be TRBD1 (5 bases). The CDR3 covers 13 residues. V was shortened by 4 bases and J by 8 bases, with 11 bases between the two germline ends. Germline values: CDR1 KGHSH, CDR2 LQKENI. CDR3 loop: CASSLQGGEKLFF. CDR3 nucleotide sequence: TGTGCCAGCTCACTTCAGGGAGGAGAAAAACTGTTTTTT. Supplemented by reference TRBV18 and TRBJ1-4, the full variable domain reads NAGVMQNPRHLVRRRGQEARLRCSPMKGHSHVYWYRQLPEEGLKFMVYLQKENIIDESGMPKERFSAEFPKEGPSILRIQQVVRGDSAAYFCASSLQGGEKLFFGSGTQLSVL.

This chain uses TRBV6-5 with TRBJ1-6; D ambiguous. The V gene's germline CDR1 is MNHEY and CDR2 SVGAGI. Trimming took off 5 bases at V and 7 bases at J, with 12 bases between the two ends. This CDR3 is built from 14 residues. CDR3 residues: CASSPGGLNSPLHF. CDR3 nucleotides: TGTGCCAGCAGTCCGGGAGGGCTAAATTCACCCCTCCACTTT.

The V call is TRBV27, the J call TRBJ2-3; D might be TRBD2 (6 bases). CDR1 is MNHEY and CDR2 is SMNVEV in the germline V gene (reference sequence). This CDR3 is built from 13 residues. V lost 7 bases and J lost 0, with 8 bases in between. The CDR3: CASTSDSTDTQYF. DNA of the CDR3: TGTGCCAGCACTAGCGATAGCACAGATACGCAGTATTTT.

The CDR3 is CSAKNVAGNTGELFF. Here the CDR3 DNA reads TGCAGCGCCAAAAACGTAGCGGGGAACACCGGGGAGCTGTTTTTT. The chain recombines TRBV29-1 with TRBJ2-2, with 7 bases that match TRBD2. Trimming cost V 7 bases and J 1 base; bases outside gene matches: 9. The CDR3 is made up of 15 amino acids. From germline, CDR1 is SQVTM and CDR2 ANQGSEA.

The chain combines TRBV11-2 with TRBJ2-1, with TRBD2 matching over 15 bases. This CDR3 spans 19 amino acids. V lost 5 bases and J lost 1; bases outside the gene matches: 9. The germline V gene has CDR1 SGHAT and CDR2 FQNNGV. The CDR3, as DNA: TGTGCCAGCAGCCACGGACTAGCGGGGGGGCTCTGGTCCTACAATGAGCAGTTCTTC. Translated, it gives CASSHGLAGGLWSYNEQFF.

The gene calls are TRBV7-8 and TRBJ1-1; 7 bases are a match to TRBD1. This CDR3 is 19 amino acids long. J gave up 5 bases and V 0 bases, and 18 bases lay outside the gene matches. Germline V gene sequence: CDR1 SGHVS, CDR2 FQNEAQ. CDR3 in amino acids: CASSLALNRQGAFETEAFF. CDR3 bases: TGTGCCAGCAGCTTAGCCTTAAACCGACAGGGAGCCTTCGAGACTGAAGCTTTCTTT.

V usage is TRBV28 and J usage is TRBJ2-7; the D gene is possibly TRBD2 (6 bases). Germline V lookup: CDR1 MDHEN, CDR2 SYDVKM. Trimming took 4 bases from V and 3 from J, leaving 13 bases between them. The CDR3 sequence is 14 residues long. The CDR3 loop reads CASSSLLGGYEQYF. For the CDR3, the DNA is TGTGCCAGCAGTTCTTTGTTGGGAGGCTACGAGCAGTACTTC. The full variable domain, in which reference TRBV28 and TRBJ2-7 provide the parts outside the CDR3, is DVKVTQSSRYLVKRTGEKVFLECVQDMDHENMFWYRQDPGLGLRLIYFSYDVKMKEKGDIPEGYSVSREKKERFSLILESASTNQTSMYLCASSSLLGGYEQYFGPGTRLTVT.

The chain employs TRBV6-1 and TRBJ1-2; D gene uncertain. The CDR3 loop spans 14 amino acids. CDR1 MNHNS and CDR2 SASEGT come from the germline V gene. Trimming shortened V by 6 bases and J by 4 bases, and 15 bases separated the two germline ends. In DNA form, the CDR3 reads TGTGCCAGCAGCGCTGACCGCGGCCTCTATGGCTACACCTTC. As protein: CASSADRGLYGYTF.

The rearrangement joins TRBV5-6 to TRBJ1-1, with D possibly matching TRBD1 (6 bases). The CDR3 length is 14 residues. The ends were cut back, 2 bases at V and 3 bases at J, with 11 bases in the middle. Germline CDR1 SGHDT, CDR2 YYEEEE. CDR3 coding DNA: TGTGCCAGCAGCTTTAGGGGGATTGACACTGAAGCTTTCTTT. Translating it yields CASSFRGIDTEAFF. Complete variable domain (other parts from reference TRBV5-6 and TRBJ1-1): DAGVTQSPTHLIKTRGQQVTLRCSPKSGHDTVSWYQQALGQGPQFIFQYYEEEERQRGNFPDRFSGHQFPNYSSELNVNALLLGDSALYLCASSFRGIDTEAFFGQGTRLTVV.

The rearrangement uses TRBV7-2 and TRBJ2-7; D not certain. The CDR3 loop spans 16 amino acids. Germline V CDR1 and CDR2: SGHTA, FQGNSA. The V and J ends lost 1 base and 3 bases respectively, with 16 bases between them. The CDR3 DNA is TGTGCCAGCAGCTTAGATCCGGCAGGCAGTAACTACGAGCAGTACTTC. It encodes CASSLDPAGSNYEQYF.

As DNA, the CDR3 is TGTGCCAGCAGCCCTCGACTAGCGGGGAGCGATGAGCAGTTCTTC. Its translation is CASSPRLAGSDEQFF. This chain links TRBV25-1 with TRBJ2-1, with 11 bases that match TRBD2. CDR1 and CDR2 (germline): MGHDK, SYGVNS. V lost 6 bases to trimming and J lost 8 bases; unmatched junction nucleotides: 9. The length of the CDR3 is 15 residues.

The V and J genes are TRBV19 and TRBJ1-1; D ambiguous. Looked up from germline, CDR1 is LNHDA and CDR2 is SQIVND (reference sequence). Trimming removed 11 bases from V and 1 base from J, with 14 bases in between. The CDR3 sequence is 13 residues long. CDR3 sequence reads: CAQFKHENTEAFF. CDR3 nucleotide sequence: TGTGCCCAGTTTAAACACGAGAACACTGAAGCTTTCTTT.

This clone was seen a single time. The rearrangement uses TRBV18 and TRBJ2-1; TRBD2 is a possible D gene (5 bases). The ends were cut back, 2 bases at V and 9 bases at J, with 11 bases in the middle. The CDR3 contains 13 residues. Per the germline V gene, CDR1 is KGHSH and CDR2 is LQKENI. CDR3 nucleotides: TGTGCCAGCTCACCAGAGCGGTTACGTGAGCAGTTCTTC. Protein product: CASSPERLREQFF. Using reference TRBV18 and TRBJ2-1 for the parts outside the CDR3, the full variable domain is NAGVMQNPRHLVRRRGQEARLRCSPMKGHSHVYWYRQLPEEGLKFMVYLQKENIIDESGMPKERFSAEFPKEGPSILRIQQVVRGDSAAYFCASSPERLREQFFGPGTRLTVL.

The rearrangement joins TRBV13 to TRBJ2-7; 13 nucleotides agree with TRBD2. The CDR3 runs to 14 residues. V lost 5 bases to trimming and J lost 7 bases; unmatched junction nucleotides: 5. Germline V gene data show CDR1 as PRHDT and CDR2 as FYEKMQ (reference sequence). CDR3: CASSVLAGGGEQYF. In nucleotides, the CDR3 is TGTGCCAGCAGCGTACTAGCGGGGGGGGGAGAGCAGTACTTC. The variable domain in full, with the rest retrieved from reference TRBV13 and TRBJ2-7, is AAGVIQSPRHLIKEKRETATLKCYPIPRHDTVYWYQQGPGQDPQFLISFYEKMQSDKGSIPDRFSAQQFSDYHSELNMSSLELGDSALYFCASSVLAGGGEQYFGPGTRLTVT.

The V gene is TRBV10-3, the J gene TRBJ2-3; D is perhaps TRBD2 (6 bases). The CDR3 covers 15 residues. V lost 5 bases and J lost 0, with 12 bases in between. The germline gives CDR1 ENHRY, CDR2 SYGVKD. The CDR3 sequence: CAISRILASTDTQYF. The CDR3 DNA follows: TGTGCCATCAGTCGTATACTAGCTAGCACAGATACGCAGTATTTT.

On this clone: Mismatch with germline at one junction end may stem from a read error. J is TRBJ2-5 and V is TRBV7-7; D is perhaps TRBD1 (6 bases). Germline assignment: CDR1 SSHAT and CDR2 FNYEAQ (reference sequence). The CDR3 is made up of 13 amino acids. The chain's CDR3 is CASSLSGDETQYF. CDR3 nucleotide sequence: TGTGCTAGCAGCTTATCAGGGGATGAGACCCAGTACTTC.

The chain uses TRBV7-9 and TRBJ1-2, with D unresolved. The CDR3 extends over 16 amino acids. Trimming removed 1 base from V and 4 bases from J, with 16 bases in between. Per germline, CDR1 SEHNR and CDR2 FQNEAQ (reference sequence). For the CDR3, the DNA is TGTGCCAGCAGCTTAGGGTCCTGGAGGCAGGTCTATGGCTACACCTTC. This codes for CASSLGSWRQVYGYTF.

The gene calls are TRBV5-4 and TRBJ2-5; D gene unclear. Trimming shortened V by 0 bases and J by 6 bases, and 12 bases separated the two germline ends. CDR3 length equals 14 residues. Per the germline V gene, CDR1 is SGHNT and CDR2 is YYREEE (reference sequence). The CDR3 reads CASSLASEAKTQYF. CDR3 DNA sequence: TGTGCCAGCAGCTTGGCCTCAGAGGCGAAGACCCAGTACTTC.

V is TRBV4-1 and J is TRBJ2-1; 12 bases are shared with TRBD2. This CDR3 region has 20 residues. CDR1 and CDR2 from the germline V gene are MGHRA and YSYEKL. V trimming: 0 bases; J trimming: 2 bases; junction bases outside the gene matches: 11. The CDR3 DNA reads TGCGCCAGCAGCCAAGATGTGGGACTAGCGGGCGTGCGGGCCTACAATGAGCAGTTCTTC. Translation gives CASSQDVGLAGVRAYNEQFF.

The genes are TRBV7-8 and TRBJ1-6; 11 nucleotides agree with TRBD1. Trimming cost V 6 bases and J 8 bases; bases outside gene matches: 6. CDR1 and CDR2 (germline): SGHVS, FQNEAQ. This CDR3 is 15 amino acids long. The CDR3: CASSSGQGDHSPLHF. The CDR3 DNA is TGTGCCAGCAGTTCGGGACAGGGGGATCATTCACCCCTCCACTTT.

The rearrangement joins TRBV4-3 to TRBJ2-2; 9 bases line up with TRBD2. CDR1 and CDR2 (germline): LGHNA, YSLEER. The J segment lost 3 bases and the V segment lost 0 bases, leaving 11 bases of the junction unmatched. The CDR3 consists of 19 residues. This CDR3 is CASSQDPTAGGPDTGELFF. CDR3 coding DNA: TGCGCCAGCAGCCAAGATCCCACGGCGGGGGGGCCCGACACCGGGGAGCTGTTTTTT.

Only one count was recorded for this clone. V and J are TRBV30 and TRBJ2-5; 7 nucleotides agree with TRBD2. The V gene's germline CDR1 is GTSNPN and CDR2 SVGIG (reference sequence). The CDR3 extends over 13 amino acids. The V segment lost 1 base and the J segment 5 bases; nucleotides outside the gene matches: 4. The CDR3 nucleotides are TGTGCCTGGAGTGCTCTCGGGGGGGAGACCCAGTACTTC. This encodes CAWSALGGETQYF. Complete variable domain (other parts from reference TRBV30 and TRBJ2-5): SQTIHQWPATLVQPVGSPLSLECTVEGTSNPNLYWYRQAAGRGLQLLFYSVGIGQISSEVPQNLSASRPQDRQFILSSKKLLLSDSGFYLCAWSALGGETQYFGPGTRLLVL.

The V and J genes are TRBV9 and TRBJ1-2; TRBD1 matches at 7 bases. Losses at the gene ends were 8 bases for V and 1 base for J; bases not matched to a gene: 11. CDR3 length: 15 amino acids. Germline V lookup: CDR1 SGDLS, CDR2 YYNGEE. In DNA form, the CDR3 reads TGTGCCAGTGGAGGTGGGACAGCGATTAACTATGGCTACACCTTC. Translated: CASGGGTAINYGYTF.

This clone has only a few counts. The genes are TRBV11-3 and TRBJ2-1; D perhaps matches TRBD2 (6 bases). Trimming left V 1 base short and J 0 bases short, with 7 bases between. CDR1 SGHNT and CDR2 YENEEA come from the germline V gene. The CDR3 has 15 amino acids. The CDR3, as DNA: TGTGCCAGCAGCTTAGGACTAGGCTCCTACAATGAGCAGTTCTTC. Amino acid sequence: CASSLGLGSYNEQFF.